These T cell receptor beta chains were read from a single sample in a study of shared clonotypes between healthy human individuals. Sequencing used immunoSEQ multiplex PCR; TCRdb keeps in-frame clones, though not all of them. This sample has roughly 1,100,000 clones; around four fifths occur once, and the top ten carry less than 1.5%. Sequenced sample: memory CD4+ T cells sorted from blood. These receptors originate from a man between 18 and 29 years old in good health. CDR3s include the opening cysteine and the closing phenylalanine or tryptophan. The D gene is left open where the match is weak.

TRBD1 TRBV7-2 CASSLSRGEEKLFF
. TRBV5-1 CASSPAANYGYTF
TRBD2 TRBV7-2 CASSLVSGMNQETQYF
. TRBV30 CAWALSLGWGYTF
TRBD1 TRBV29-1 CSVKRTGGAKNTEAFF
TRBD1 TRBV9 CASGDRDRGPGANVLTF
. TRBV5-6 CASSDRGSSNEKLFF
. TRBV6-5 CASSDGLAGTIYF
TRBD2 TRBV7-2 CASSGLAGYTDTQYF
. TRBV18 CASSPMANQPQHF
TRBD2 TRBV10-2 CASSERRESLETQYF
. TRBV5-1 CASCPDSASYNEQFF
. TRBV30 CAWSRGRQDNSPLHF
TRBD1 TRBV5-1 CASSVGQGHTEAFF
. TRBV28 CASSLLWQASYEQYF
. TRBV9 CASSMDSNYGYTF
TRBD2 TRBV4-3 CASSQVPAGVYNEQFF
. TRBV10-3 CATTYRDGYTF
. TRBV6-5 CASSSSRPGRELHF